Listed here is a single TCR beta chain. The source of the sample is a study of blood T cell repertoires in COVID-19. About the research overall: The study drew acute and convalescent COVID-19 samples from the United States, Italy and Spain.

Cohorts were assigned according to the clinical history that participants reported. This CDR3 contains 16 residues. Germline values: CDR1 SGHAT, CDR2 FQNNGV. V shed 5 bases, J shed 2 bases, and the junction held 6 bases outside the gene matches. The protocol was immunoSEQ multiplex PCR, while the TCRdb copy is restricted to in-frame clones and leaves out a portion. Of about 180,000 clones in the sample, roughly 87% were seen once. The specimen was PBMCs or T cells enriched from blood (not recorded which). The sequence was obtained from a human donor with acute COVID-19. The donor label of this sample is uncertain. V usage is TRBV11-2 and J usage is TRBJ2-3; 11 bases line up with TRBD2. For the CDR3, the DNA is TGTGCCAGCAGCCCCGGGACTAGCGGATTCACAGATACGCAGTATTTT. It is translated as CASSPGTSGFTDTQYF.